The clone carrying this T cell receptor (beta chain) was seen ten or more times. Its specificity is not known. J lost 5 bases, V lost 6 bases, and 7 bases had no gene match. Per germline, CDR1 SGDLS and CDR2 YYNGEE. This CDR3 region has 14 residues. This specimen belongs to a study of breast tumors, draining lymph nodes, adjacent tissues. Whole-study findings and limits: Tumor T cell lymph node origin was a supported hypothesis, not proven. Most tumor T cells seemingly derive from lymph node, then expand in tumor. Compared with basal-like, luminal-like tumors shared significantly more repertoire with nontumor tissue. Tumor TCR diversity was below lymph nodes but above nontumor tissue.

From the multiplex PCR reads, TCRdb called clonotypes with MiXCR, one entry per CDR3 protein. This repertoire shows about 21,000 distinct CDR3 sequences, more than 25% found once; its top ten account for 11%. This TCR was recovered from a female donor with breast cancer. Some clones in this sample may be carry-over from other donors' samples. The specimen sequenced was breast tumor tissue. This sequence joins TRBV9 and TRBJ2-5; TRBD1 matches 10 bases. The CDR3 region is CASNRQGAGETQYF. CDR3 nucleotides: TGTGCCAGCAATCGACAGGGGGCGGGGGAGACCCAGTACTTC.